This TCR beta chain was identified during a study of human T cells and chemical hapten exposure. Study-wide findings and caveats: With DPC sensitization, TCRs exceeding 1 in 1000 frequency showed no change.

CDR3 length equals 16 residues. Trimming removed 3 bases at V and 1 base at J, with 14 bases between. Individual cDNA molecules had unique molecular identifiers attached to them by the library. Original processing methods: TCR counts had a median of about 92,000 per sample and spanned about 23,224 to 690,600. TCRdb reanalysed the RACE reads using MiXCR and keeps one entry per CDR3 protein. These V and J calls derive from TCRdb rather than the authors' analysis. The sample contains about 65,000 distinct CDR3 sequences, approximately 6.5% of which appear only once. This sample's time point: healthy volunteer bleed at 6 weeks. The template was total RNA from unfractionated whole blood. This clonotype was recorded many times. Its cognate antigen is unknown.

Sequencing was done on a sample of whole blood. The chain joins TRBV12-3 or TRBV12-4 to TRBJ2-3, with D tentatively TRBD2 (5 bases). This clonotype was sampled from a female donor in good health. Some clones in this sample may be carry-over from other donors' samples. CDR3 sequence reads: CASSFGRELGTDTQYF. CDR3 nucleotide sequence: TGTGCCAGCAGTTTTGGTCGGGAACTGGGCACAGATACGCAGTATTTT.